Below, one TCR beta chain is given with its context. Its antigen is currently unknown. Data came from immunoSEQ multiplex PCR; TCRdb stores just in-frame clones and leaves some out. The sample records 50,000 to 60,000 clones, about 70% being singletons. Germline V gene sequence: CDR1 LNHDA, CDR2 SQIVND (reference sequence). This CDR3 is 13 amino acids long. Trimming shortened V by 7 bases and J by 4 bases, and 13 bases separated the two germline ends. These data originate in a study of CD4+ T cells in melanoma. Study-wide points: CD8+ T cell, macrophage and B cell function reportedly correlated with neoantigen-specific CD4+ T cells. In melanoma, neoantigen-specific CD4+ T cells reportedly differed in differentiation state.

The TCR was taken from a human donor with melanoma. The sample consisted of tumor tissue. The chain couples TRBV19 to TRBJ1-2; D remains ambiguous. The CDR3 bases are TGTGCCAGTAAGGGAGACTTTGGCTATGGCTACACCTTC. Protein product: CASKGDFGYGYTF.